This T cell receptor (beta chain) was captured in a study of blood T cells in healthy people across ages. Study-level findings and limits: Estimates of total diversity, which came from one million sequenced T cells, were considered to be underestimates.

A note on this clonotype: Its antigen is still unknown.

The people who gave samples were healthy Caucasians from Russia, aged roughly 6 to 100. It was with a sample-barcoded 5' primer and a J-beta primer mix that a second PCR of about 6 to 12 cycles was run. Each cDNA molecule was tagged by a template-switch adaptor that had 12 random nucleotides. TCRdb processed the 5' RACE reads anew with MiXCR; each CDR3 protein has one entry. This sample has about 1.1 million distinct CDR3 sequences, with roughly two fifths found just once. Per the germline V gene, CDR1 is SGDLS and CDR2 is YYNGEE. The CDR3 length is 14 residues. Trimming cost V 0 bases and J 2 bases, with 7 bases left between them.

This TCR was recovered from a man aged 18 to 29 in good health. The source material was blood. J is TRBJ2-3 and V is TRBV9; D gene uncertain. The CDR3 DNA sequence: TGTGCCAGCAGCGTAGAACCCTTCACAGATACGCAGTATTTT. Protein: CASSVEPFTDTQYF.